This TCR beta chain is drawn from a study of monozygotic twins with inflammatory bowel disease. Of note for this clonotype: The antigen remains undetermined.

The CDR3 runs 14 residues. For every sample, eight separate reactions were used to make cDNA. Following a re-call of the 5' RACE reads, TCRdb has one entry per CDR3 protein and lacks DNA. The sample table sets out approximately 400,000 distinct CDR3 sequences. Whole-study results and caveats: Part of the variability in patient repertoires may have come from differing immunosuppressive treatments. Versus healthy twins, IBD patients showed fewer clonotypes shared with others, especially with disease activity.

Source material: blood. The genes are TRBV12-3 or TRBV12-4 and TRBJ1-2. The clonotype was recovered from a human donor with ulcerative colitis or Crohn's disease, or a healthy co-twin of an affected twin (not recorded which). This chain's CDR3 is CASRAGAYTPGYTF.